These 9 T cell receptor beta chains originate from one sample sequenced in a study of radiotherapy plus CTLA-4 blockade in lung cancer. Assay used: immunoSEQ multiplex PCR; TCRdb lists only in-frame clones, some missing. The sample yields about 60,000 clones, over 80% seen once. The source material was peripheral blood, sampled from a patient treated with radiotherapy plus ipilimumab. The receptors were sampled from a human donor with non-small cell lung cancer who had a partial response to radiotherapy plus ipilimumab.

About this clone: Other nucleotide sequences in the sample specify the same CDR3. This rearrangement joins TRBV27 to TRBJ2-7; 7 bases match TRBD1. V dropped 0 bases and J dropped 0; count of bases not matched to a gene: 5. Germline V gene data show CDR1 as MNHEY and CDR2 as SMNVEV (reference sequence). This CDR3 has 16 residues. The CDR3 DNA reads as TGTGCCAGCAGTTTATCTTCCGGGACAGTCTCCTACGAGCAGTACTTC. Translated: CASSLSSGTVSYEQYF.

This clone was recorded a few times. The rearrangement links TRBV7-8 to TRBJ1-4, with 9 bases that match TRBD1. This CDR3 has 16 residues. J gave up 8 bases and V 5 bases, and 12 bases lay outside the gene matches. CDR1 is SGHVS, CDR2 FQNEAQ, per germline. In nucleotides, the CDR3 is TGTGCCAGCAGCACGGGACAGGGCGGTTGGAGGGAAAAACTGTTTTTT. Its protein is CASSTGQGGWREKLFF.

The CDR3 spells CASSNRGRGTGELFF. Here the CDR3 DNA reads TGTGCCAGCAGTAACAGGGGGCGGGGAACCGGGGAGCTGTTTTTT. This sequence joins TRBV2 and TRBJ2-2, with 9 bases identical to TRBD1. The CDR3 loop spans 15 amino acids. Trimming cost V 5 bases and J 5 bases; bases outside gene matches: 6. The V gene's germline CDR1 is SNHLY and CDR2 FYNNEI.

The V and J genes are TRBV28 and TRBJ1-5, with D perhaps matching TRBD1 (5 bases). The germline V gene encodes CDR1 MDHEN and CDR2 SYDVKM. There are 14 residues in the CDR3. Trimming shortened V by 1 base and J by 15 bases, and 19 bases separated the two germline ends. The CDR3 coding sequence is TGTGCCAGCAGTTTATTCGAAGGGGTAAATCTGAGGCATTTT. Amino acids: CASSLFEGVNLRHF.

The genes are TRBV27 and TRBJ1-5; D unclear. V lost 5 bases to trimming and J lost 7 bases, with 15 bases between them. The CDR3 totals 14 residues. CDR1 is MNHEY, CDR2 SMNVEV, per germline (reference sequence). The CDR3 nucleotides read TGTGCCAGCAGTCCTGGCACAGTAGAGCAGCCCCAGCATTTT. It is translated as CASSPGTVEQPQHF.

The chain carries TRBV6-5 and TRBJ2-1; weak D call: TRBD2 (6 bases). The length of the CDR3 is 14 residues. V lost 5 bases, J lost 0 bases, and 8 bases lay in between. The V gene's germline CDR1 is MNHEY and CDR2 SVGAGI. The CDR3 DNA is TGTGCCAGCAGTGGAGGGACCTCCTACAATGAGCAGTTCTTC. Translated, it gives CASSGGTSYNEQFF.

The CDR3 region is CASSGQGINEKLFF. Here the CDR3 DNA reads TGTGCCAGCAGTGGACAGGGAATTAATGAAAAACTGTTTTTT. The chain recombines TRBV2 with TRBJ1-4; 7 bases align to TRBD1. CDR1 is SNHLY, CDR2 FYNNEI, per germline. V shed 4 bases, J shed 4 bases, and the junction held 3 bases outside the gene matches. The CDR3 totals 14 residues.

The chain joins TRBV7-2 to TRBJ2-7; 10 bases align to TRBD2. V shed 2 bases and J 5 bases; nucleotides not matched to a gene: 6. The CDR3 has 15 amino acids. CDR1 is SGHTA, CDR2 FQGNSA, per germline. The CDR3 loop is CASSLIAGGVHEQYF. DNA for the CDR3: TGTGCCAGCAGCTTAATAGCGGGAGGCGTCCACGAGCAGTACTTC.

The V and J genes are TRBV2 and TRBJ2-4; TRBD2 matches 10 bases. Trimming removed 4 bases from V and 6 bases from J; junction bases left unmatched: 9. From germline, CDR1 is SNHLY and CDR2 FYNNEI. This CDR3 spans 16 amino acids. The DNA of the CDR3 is TGTGCCAGCAGTGGGGGGCTAGCGGGAGCATCAAACATTCAGTACTTC. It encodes CASSGGLAGASNIQYF.